This T cell receptor beta chain originates from a study of cytomegalovirus exposure and HLA in healthy donors. Donors were ostensibly healthy at sampling, although undocumented immune exposures were probable. V trimming: 0 bases; J trimming: 0 bases; junction bases outside the gene matches: 7. This CDR3 spans 17 amino acids. Germline V lookup: CDR1 MGHRA, CDR2 YSYEKL. It was with 60 Vbeta and 13 Jbeta primers that the PCR ran. Method: immunoSEQ multiplex PCR; TCRdb's copy keeps in-frame clones and lacks some. The sample comprises some 150,000 clones, more than 75% of which are singletons, and less than 10% rests with the top ten.

The clonotype comes from a young man in good health and CMV-seropositive. The sequencing input was PBMCs. The chain joins TRBV4-1 to TRBJ2-7; TRBD2 matches at 8 bases. This CDR3 is CASSQEPSGGASYEQYF. As DNA, the CDR3 is TGCGCCAGCAGCCAAGAACCCAGCGGGGGCGCCTCCTACGAGCAGTACTTC.